This T cell receptor (beta chain) is from a study of shared clonotypes between healthy human individuals. Study results and limitations: Genetic and exposure-history diversity was limited by the few donors.

Trimming removed 2 bases at V and 4 bases at J, with 22 bases between. Germline V gene lookup returns CDR1 PRHDT and CDR2 FYEKMQ (reference sequence). CDR3 length: 18 amino acids. With regard to this clone: Its specificity is not known.

CD45RO-negative CD8 cells positively selected for CCR7 made up the naive population, which excluded terminally differentiated effector memory CD45RA+ cells. Sequenced by immunoSEQ multiplex PCR; TCRdb stores in-frame clones only, minus some. The table shows roughly 850,000 clones, with approximately 97% occurring only once. This sequence was found in a man aged 30 to 45 in good health. Sequencing input: naive CD8+ T cells sorted from blood. This sequence joins TRBV13 and TRBJ2-3; D assignment may be TRBD1 or TRBD2 (5 bases each). The CDR3 sequence: CASSLCGSIGTCADTQYF. CDR3 nucleotide sequence: TGTGCCAGCAGCTTATGTGGGTCTATAGGGACCTGCGCAGATACGCAGTATTTT. Based on the CDR3 plus reference TRBV13 and TRBJ2-3, the full variable domain is AAGVIQSPRHLIKEKRETATLKCYPIPRHDTVYWYQQGPGQDPQFLISFYEKMQSDKGSIPDRFSAQQFSDYHSELNMSSLELGDSALYFCASSLCGSIGTCADTQYFGPGTRLTVL.